What follows are 11 T cell receptor beta chains derived from one specimen sequenced in a study of CD8 T cells in Susac syndrome. After extraction with the RNeasy kit, roughly 0.5 to 1 ug of the RNA was reverse transcribed using random hexamers. TCRdb called the immunoSEQ multiplex PCR reads again in MiXCR, with one record for every CDR3 protein. The sample holds over 80,000 distinct CDR3 sequences; 90% to 95% are singletons and the top ten take around 0.34%. The source material was CD8+ T cells from PBMCs. All receptors derive from a human donor in good health.

This sequence joins TRBV9 and TRBJ1-6, with a tentative D call TRBD1 (6 bases). This CDR3 spans 13 amino acids. V was trimmed by 3 bases and J by 11 bases, leaving 12 bases between them. Germline V CDR1 and CDR2: SGDLS, YYNGEE. CDR3 amino acids: CASSGGTPPPLHF. The CDR3 DNA reads TGTGCCAGCAGCGGGGGGACACCTCCACCCCTCCACTTT.

The V and J genes are TRBV5-6 and TRBJ2-5; D is unresolved. Trimming took 4 bases from V and 2 from J, leaving 12 bases between them. Looked up from germline, CDR1 is SGHDT and CDR2 is YYEEEE. The CDR3 runs 14 residues. CDR3 protein: CASSLGGLQETQYF. CDR3 bases: TGTGCCAGCAGCCTGGGTGGGCTACAAGAGACCCAGTACTTC.

The chain carries TRBV19 and TRBJ1-2; D gene unclear. This CDR3 has 10 residues. V lost 7 bases to trimming and J lost 6 bases, with 6 bases between them. Germline V gene sequence: CDR1 LNHDA, CDR2 SQIVND (reference sequence). In DNA form, the CDR3 reads TGTGCCAGTAAGGGAAATGGCTACACCTTC. It encodes CASKGNGYTF.

This chain connects TRBV18 to TRBJ2-7; a weak D match, TRBD2 (6 bases). This CDR3 comprises 13 residues. Germline loops: CDR1 KGHSH, CDR2 LQKENI. V gave up 6 bases and J gave up 1 base, with 10 bases separating them. The CDR3 is CASSGLVSYEQYF. DNA for the CDR3: TGTGCCAGCTCGGGACTGGTTTCCTACGAGCAGTACTTC.

The CDR3 reads CASSQQHRGDQPQHF. The CDR3 DNA reads TGCGCCAGCAGCCAGCAACACAGGGGTGATCAGCCCCAGCATTTT. This chain uses TRBV4-1 with TRBJ1-5; 7 bases line up with TRBD1. J gave up 5 bases and V 3 bases, and 7 bases lay outside the gene matches. The CDR3 sequence is 15 residues long. Per the germline V gene, CDR1 is MGHRA and CDR2 is YSYEKL.

This clonotype appeared once. The rearrangement links TRBV25-1 to TRBJ1-2; weak D call: TRBD1 (6 bases). The CDR3 runs to 14 residues. CDR1 MGHDK and CDR2 SYGVNS come from the germline V gene. V was pared by 6 bases and J by 8 bases, with 19 bases between. The CDR3 DNA sequence: TGTGCCAGCAGCCCAATGGGACCCAGGGGAGGCTACACCTTC. Protein sequence: CASSPMGPRGGYTF.

The rearrangement uses TRBV7-6 and TRBJ2-5; the D gene could be TRBD1 or TRBD2 (5 bases each). This CDR3 is built from 16 residues. V gave up 5 bases and J gave up 5 bases, with 21 bases separating them. The germline CDR1 and CDR2 sequences are SGHVS and FNYEAQ. The DNA of the CDR3 is TGTGCCAGCAGCGATAATGGGGCTAGCTCGGGGGAGACCCAGTACTTC. The encoded protein is CASSDNGASSGETQYF.

V and J are TRBV7-9 and TRBJ2-7; TRBD1 matches 10 bases. Germline CDR1 is SEHNR and CDR2 is FQNEAQ (reference sequence). The V segment lost 0 bases and the J segment 5 bases; nucleotides outside the gene matches: 1. The CDR3 contains 14 residues. The CDR3 reads CASSLAGTGDEQYF. The DNA of the CDR3 is TGTGCCAGCAGCTTAGCCGGGACAGGGGACGAGCAGTACTTC.

This clonotype was seen only once. The chain joins TRBV12-3 or TRBV12-4 to TRBJ1-4; 8 bases agree with TRBD1. CDR3 length: 16 amino acids. Losses at the gene ends were 5 bases for V and 8 bases for J; bases not matched to a gene: 13. CDR3 loop: CASSPQGRGLEEKLFF. CDR3 nucleotides: TGTGCCAGCAGTCCCCAGGGCAGGGGGCTTGAGGAAAAACTGTTTTTT.

Here the CDR3 DNA reads TGTGCCAGCAGATCTCCCCTAGTGCCGAACACCGGGGAGCTGTTTTTT. Encoded protein: CASRSPLVPNTGELFF. J is TRBJ2-2 and V is TRBV13; D remains unclear. V gave up 6 bases and J gave up 0 bases, with 14 bases separating them. Germline CDR1 PRHDT, CDR2 FYEKMQ (reference sequence). The CDR3 is 16 amino acids.

The chain uses TRBV24-1 and TRBJ2-7; D not resolved. The germline CDR1 and CDR2 sequences are KGHDR and SFDVKD. This CDR3 comprises 9 residues. V lost 5 bases, J lost 12 bases, and 7 bases lay in between. In DNA, the CDR3 is TGTGCCACCAGTGCCTCCGTGTACTTC. This encodes CATSASVYF.